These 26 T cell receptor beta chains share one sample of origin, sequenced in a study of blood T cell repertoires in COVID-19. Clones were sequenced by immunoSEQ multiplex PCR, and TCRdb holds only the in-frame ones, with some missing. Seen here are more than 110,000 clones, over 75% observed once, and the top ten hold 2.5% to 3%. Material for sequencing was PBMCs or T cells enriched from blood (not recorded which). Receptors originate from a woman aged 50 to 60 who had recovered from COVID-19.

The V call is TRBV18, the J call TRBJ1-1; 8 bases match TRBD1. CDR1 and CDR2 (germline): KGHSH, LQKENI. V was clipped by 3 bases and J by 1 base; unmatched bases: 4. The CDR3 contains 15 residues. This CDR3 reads CASSPDRGKNTEAFF. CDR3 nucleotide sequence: TGTGCCAGCTCACCCGACAGGGGAAAGAACACTGAAGCTTTCTTT.

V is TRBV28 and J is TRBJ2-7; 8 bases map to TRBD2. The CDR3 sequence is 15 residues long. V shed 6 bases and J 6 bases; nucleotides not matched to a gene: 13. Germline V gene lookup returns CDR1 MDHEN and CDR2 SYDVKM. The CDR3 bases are TGTGCCAGCAGGCCCACTAGCGGCCCCCTACTCGAGCAGTACTTC. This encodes CASRPTSGPLLEQYF.

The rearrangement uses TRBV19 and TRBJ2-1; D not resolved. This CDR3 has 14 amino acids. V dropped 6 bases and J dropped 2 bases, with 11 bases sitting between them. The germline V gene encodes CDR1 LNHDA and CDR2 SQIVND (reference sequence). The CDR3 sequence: CASRPSRAYNEQFF. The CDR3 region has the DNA TGTGCCAGTAGACCGTCCCGGGCCTACAATGAGCAGTTCTTC.

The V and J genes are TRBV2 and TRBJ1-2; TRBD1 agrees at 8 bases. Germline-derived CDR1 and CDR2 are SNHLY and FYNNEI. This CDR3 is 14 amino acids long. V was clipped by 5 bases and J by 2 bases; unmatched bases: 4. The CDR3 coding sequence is TGTGCCAGCAGTACGGGACAGGCAAACTATGGCTACACCTTC. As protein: CASSTGQANYGYTF. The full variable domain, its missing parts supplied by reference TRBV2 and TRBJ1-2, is EPEVTQTPSHQVTQMGQEVILRCVPISNHLYFYWYRQILGQKVEFLVSFYNNEISEKSEIFDDQFSVERPDGSNFTLKIRSTKLEDSAMYFCASSTGQANYGYTFGSGTRLTVV.

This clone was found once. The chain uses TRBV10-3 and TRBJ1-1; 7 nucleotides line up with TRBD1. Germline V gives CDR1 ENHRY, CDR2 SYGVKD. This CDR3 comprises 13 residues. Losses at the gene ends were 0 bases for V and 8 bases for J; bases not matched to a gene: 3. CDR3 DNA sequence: TGTGCCATCAGTGAGTCCCGAGGGGGCGAAGCTTTCTTT. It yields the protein CAISESRGGEAFF.

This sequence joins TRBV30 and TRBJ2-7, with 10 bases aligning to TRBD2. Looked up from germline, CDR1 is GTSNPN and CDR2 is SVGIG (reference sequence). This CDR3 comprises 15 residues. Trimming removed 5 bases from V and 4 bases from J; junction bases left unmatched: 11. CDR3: CAWSVLASGSYEQYF. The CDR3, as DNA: TGTGCCTGGTCAGTGTTGGCTAGCGGGAGTTACGAGCAGTACTTC.

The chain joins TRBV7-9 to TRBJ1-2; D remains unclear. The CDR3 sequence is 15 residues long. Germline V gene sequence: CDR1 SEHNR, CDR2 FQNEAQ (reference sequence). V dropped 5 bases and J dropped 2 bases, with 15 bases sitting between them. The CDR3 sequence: CASSLIIVANYGYTF. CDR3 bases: TGTGCCAGCAGCCTTATAATAGTCGCGAACTATGGCTACACCTTC. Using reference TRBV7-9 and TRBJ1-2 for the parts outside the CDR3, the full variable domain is DTGVSQNPRHKITKRGQNVTFRCDPISEHNRLYWYRQTLGQGPEFLTYFQNEAQLEKSRLLSDRFSAERPKGSFSTLEIQRTEQGDSAMYLCASSLIIVANYGYTFGSGTRLTVV.

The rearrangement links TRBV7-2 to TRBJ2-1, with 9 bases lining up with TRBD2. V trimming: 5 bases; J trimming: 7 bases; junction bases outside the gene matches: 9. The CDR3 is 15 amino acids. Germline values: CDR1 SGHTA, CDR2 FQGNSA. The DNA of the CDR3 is TGTGCCAGCAGCGGCCCGGGACTAGCTTCAAATGAGCAGTTCTTC. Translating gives CASSGPGLASNEQFF.

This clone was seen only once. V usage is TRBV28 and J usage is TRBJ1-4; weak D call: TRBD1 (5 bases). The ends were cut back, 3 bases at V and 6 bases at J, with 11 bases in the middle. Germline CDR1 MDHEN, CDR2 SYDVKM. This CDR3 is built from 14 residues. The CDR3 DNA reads TGTGCCAGCAGTTTCACGCAGGGATATGAAAAACTGTTTTTT. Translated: CASSFTQGYEKLFF.

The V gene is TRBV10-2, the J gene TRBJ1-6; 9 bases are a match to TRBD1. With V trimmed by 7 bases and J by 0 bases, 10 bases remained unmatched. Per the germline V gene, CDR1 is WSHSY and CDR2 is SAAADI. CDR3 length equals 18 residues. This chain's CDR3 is CASKGQGPIFSYNSPLHF. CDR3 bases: TGCGCCAGCAAGGGACAGGGCCCTATTTTCTCCTATAATTCACCCCTCCACTTT.

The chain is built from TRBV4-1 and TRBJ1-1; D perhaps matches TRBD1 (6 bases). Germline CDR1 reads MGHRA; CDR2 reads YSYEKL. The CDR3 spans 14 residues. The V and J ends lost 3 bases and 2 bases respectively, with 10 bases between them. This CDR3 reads CASSHWTVNTEAFF. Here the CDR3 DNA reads TGCGCCAGCAGCCACTGGACAGTAAACACTGAAGCTTTCTTT.

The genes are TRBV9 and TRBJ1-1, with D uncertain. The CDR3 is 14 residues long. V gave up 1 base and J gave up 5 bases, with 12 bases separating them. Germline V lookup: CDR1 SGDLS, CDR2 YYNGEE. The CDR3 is CASSVYISGTEAFF. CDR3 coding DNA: TGTGCCAGCAGCGTATACATAAGCGGGACTGAAGCTTTCTTT. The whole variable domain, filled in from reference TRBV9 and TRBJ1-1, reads DSGVTQTPKHLITATGQRVTLRCSPRSGDLSVYWYQQSLDQGLQFLIQYYNGEERAKGNILERFSAQQFPDLHSELNLSSLELGDSALYFCASSVYISGTEAFFGQGTRLTVV.

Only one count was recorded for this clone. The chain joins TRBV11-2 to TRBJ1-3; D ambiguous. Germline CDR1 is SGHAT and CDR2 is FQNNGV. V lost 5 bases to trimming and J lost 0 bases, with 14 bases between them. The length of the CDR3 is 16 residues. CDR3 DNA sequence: TGTGCCAGCAGCACACAAAGAGGGCGCTCTGGAAACACCATATATTTT. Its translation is CASSTQRGRSGNTIYF.

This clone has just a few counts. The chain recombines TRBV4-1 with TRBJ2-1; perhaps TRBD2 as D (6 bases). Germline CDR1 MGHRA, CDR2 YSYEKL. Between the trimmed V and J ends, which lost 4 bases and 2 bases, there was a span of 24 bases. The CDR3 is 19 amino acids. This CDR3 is CASSPSTGTAEGAYNEQFF. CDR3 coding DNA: TGCGCCAGCAGCCCCTCTACCGGGACGGCGGAGGGAGCCTACAATGAGCAGTTCTTC.

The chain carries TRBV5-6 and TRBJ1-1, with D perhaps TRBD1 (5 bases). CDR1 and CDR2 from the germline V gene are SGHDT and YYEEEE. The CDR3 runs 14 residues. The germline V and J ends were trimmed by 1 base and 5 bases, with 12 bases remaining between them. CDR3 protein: CASSLRGRRTEAFF. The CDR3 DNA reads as TGTGCCAGCAGCTTGCGGGGGAGACGTACTGAAGCTTTCTTT.

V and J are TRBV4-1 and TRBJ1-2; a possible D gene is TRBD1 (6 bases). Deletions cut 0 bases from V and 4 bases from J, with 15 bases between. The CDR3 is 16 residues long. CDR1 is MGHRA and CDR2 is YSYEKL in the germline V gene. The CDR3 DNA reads TGCGCCAGCAGCCAAGATGGGAGGGGGACTTCCTATGGCTACACCTTC. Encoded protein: CASSQDGRGTSYGYTF.

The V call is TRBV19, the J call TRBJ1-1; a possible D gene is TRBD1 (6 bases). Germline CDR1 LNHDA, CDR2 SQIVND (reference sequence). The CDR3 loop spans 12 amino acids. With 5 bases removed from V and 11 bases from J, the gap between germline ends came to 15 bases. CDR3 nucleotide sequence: TGTGCCAGTAGTCCCCGACAGGATATGGCTTTCTTT. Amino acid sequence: CASSPRQDMAFF.

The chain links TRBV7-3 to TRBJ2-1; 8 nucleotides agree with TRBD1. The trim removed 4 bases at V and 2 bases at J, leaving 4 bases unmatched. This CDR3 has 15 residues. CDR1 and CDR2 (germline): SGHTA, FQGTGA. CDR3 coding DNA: TGTGCCAGCAGCTCACAGGGGGAACCCTACAATGAGCAGTTCTTC. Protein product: CASSSQGEPYNEQFF.

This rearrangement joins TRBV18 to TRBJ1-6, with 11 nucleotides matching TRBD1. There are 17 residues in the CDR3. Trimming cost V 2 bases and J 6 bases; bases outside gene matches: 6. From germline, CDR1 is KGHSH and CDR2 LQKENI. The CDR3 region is CASSPIGQGASNSPLHF. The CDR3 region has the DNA TGTGCCAGCTCACCAATCGGACAGGGGGCGAGTAATTCACCCCTCCACTTT.

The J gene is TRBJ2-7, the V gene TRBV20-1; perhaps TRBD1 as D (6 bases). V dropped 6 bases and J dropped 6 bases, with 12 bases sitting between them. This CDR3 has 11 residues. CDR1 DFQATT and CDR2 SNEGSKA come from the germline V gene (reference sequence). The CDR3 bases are TGCAGTGCCCCACAGGGTCTCGAGCAGTACTTC. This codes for CSAPQGLEQYF.

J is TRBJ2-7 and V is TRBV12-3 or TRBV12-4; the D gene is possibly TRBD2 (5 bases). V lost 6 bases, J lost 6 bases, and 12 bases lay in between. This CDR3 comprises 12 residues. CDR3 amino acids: CASSTRTREQYF. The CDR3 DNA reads TGTGCCAGCAGCACTAGAACTCGCGAGCAGTACTTC.

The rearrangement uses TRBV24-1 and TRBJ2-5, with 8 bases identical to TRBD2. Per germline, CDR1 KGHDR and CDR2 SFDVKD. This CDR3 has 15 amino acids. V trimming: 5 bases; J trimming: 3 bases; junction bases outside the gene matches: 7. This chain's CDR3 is CATSGAPGLEETQYF. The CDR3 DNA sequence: TGTGCCACCAGTGGTGCCCCGGGACTAGAAGAGACCCAGTACTTC.

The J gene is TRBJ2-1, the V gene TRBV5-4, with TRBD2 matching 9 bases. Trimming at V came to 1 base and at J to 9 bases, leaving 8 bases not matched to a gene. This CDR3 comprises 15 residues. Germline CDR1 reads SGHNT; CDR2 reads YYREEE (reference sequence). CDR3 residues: CASSLKLAGMAEQFF. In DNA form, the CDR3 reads TGTGCCAGCAGCTTGAAGCTAGCGGGAATGGCTGAGCAGTTCTTC.

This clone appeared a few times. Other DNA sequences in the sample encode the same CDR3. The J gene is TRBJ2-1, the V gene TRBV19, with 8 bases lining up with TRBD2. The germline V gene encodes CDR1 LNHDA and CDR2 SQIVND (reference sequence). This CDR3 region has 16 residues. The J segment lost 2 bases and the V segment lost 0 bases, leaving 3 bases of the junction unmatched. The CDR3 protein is CASSIEGGGPYNEQFF. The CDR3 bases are TGTGCCAGTAGTATAGAGGGCGGGGGGCCCTACAATGAGCAGTTCTTC.

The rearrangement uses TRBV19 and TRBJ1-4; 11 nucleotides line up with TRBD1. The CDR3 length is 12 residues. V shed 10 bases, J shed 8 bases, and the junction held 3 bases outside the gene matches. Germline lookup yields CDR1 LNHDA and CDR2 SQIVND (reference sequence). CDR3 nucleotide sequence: TGTGCCACCGGACAGGGGGCAGAAAAACTGTTTTTT. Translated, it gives CATGQGAEKLFF.

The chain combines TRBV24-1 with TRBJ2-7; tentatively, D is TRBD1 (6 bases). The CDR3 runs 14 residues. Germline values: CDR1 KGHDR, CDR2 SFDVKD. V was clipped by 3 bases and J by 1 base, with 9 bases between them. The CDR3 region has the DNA TGTGCCACCAGTGATAGGGACAATTCCTACGAGCAGTACTTC. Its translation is CATSDRDNSYEQYF.